This TCR beta chain was documented in a study of human T cells and chemical hapten exposure. Study as a whole: Sensitization applied 2% DPC to around 2 cm by around 2 cm of upper inner arm skin. Patches that contained 0.01% DPC were applied to the upper back and read at 6 days.

The V and J ends lost 4 bases and 8 bases, in that order; junction bases with no gene match: 12. Germline V CDR1 and CDR2: SEHNR, FQNEAQ (reference sequence). CDR3 size: 16 residues. TCRdb independently ran MiXCR on the RACE reads; one entry per CDR3 protein. The sample lists 34,000 or so distinct CDR3 sequences, under 13% occurring once. As to time point: pre-sensitization, week 0. Treatment defined: therapeutic diphenylcyclopropenone sensitization with weekly scalp DPC. Someone pulled total RNA out of unfractionated whole blood. The study drew its donors from alopecia patients who were 18 to 70 years old and suitable for DPC.

The clonotype was recovered from a man aged 45-65 years with alopecia areata. Some clones in this sample may be carry-over from other donors' samples. The sequencing used whole blood, collected in connection with sensitization to the hapten diphenylcyclopropenone (DPC). The chain recombines TRBV7-9 with TRBJ2-1; 9 bases are a match to TRBD2. The CDR3 DNA reads TGTGCCAGCAGCTCGGGACTAGCTGGGATCCTGGATGAGCAGTTCTTC. Translated, it gives CASSSGLAGILDEQFF.